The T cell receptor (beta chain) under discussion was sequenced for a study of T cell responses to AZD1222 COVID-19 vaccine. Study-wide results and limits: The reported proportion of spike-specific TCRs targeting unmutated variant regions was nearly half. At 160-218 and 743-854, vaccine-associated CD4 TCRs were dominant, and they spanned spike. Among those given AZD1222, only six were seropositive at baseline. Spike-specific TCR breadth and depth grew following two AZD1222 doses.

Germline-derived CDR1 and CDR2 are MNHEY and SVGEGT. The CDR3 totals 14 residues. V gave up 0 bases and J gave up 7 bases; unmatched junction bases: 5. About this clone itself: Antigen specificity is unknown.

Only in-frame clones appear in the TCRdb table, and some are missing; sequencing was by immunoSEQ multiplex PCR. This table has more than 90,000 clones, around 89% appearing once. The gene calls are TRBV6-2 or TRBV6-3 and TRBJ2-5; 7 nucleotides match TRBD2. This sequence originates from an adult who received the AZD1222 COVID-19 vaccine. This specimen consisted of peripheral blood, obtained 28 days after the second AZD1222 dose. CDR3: CASSYSRLAGTQYF. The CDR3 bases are TGTGCCAGCAGTTACTCTAGACTAGCTGGGACCCAGTACTTC.